A selection of T cell receptor beta chains follows, all from one sample in a study of T cells after yellow fever vaccination. MiXCR, run by TCRdb on the 5' RACE reads, gives a single entry per CDR3 protein. Among more than 200,000 distinct CDR3 sequences listed, 3.6% were seen once. Sequenced material: PBMCs, taken 15 days after the yellow fever booster vaccination. The source of these receptors is a man in his late teens or twenties who received the YFV17D yellow fever vaccine. Both conserved end residues are part of each CDR3. D genes are given only for firm matches. Each size is once, few, many or a size class.

d_call clone_size j_call v_call cdr3_nt cdr3_aa
TRBD2 many TRBJ2-5 TRBV7-2 TGTGCCAGCAGCAGCGGGGGGGCTCTGAAGACCCAGTACTTC CASSSGGALKTQYF
TRBD2 many TRBJ2-3 TRBV4-2 TGTGCCAGCAGCCAAGCGGTAGATGGACTAGCGGGGACCACAGATACGCAGTATTTT CASSQAVDGLAGTTDTQYF
NA many TRBJ1-4 TRBV7-6 TGTGCCAGCAGCTTAGCCCTCGGGGACCTAACTAATGAAAAACTGTTTTTT CASSLALGDLTNEKLFF
TRBD2 many TRBJ2-5 TRBV7-8 TGTGCCAGCAGGGATGGACTAGCGGAAGAGACCCAGTACTTC CASRDGLAEETQYF
NA many TRBJ1-3 TRBV18 TGTGCCAGCTCAATCGATTTCCTAACGACCGATTCTGGAAACACCATATATTTT CASSIDFLTTDSGNTIYF
NA many TRBJ1-5 TRBV7-9 TGTGCCAGCAGCCCCGGGGCCCGGGATCAGCCCCAGCATTTT CASSPGARDQPQHF
NA few TRBJ1-1 TRBV12-2 TGTGCAAGTCGCTTAGGGCCACGGGTCACGAACACTGAAGCTTTCTTT CASRLGPRVTNTEAFF
TRBD1 many TRBJ1-2 TRBV27 TGTGCCAGCGCGGACAGGGGGCTCCACTATGGCTACACCTTC CASADRGLHYGYTF
TRBD2 many TRBJ2-7 TRBV7-2 TGTGCCAGCAGCTGGACTAGCGGGGACTACGAGCAGTACTTC CASSWTSGDYEQYF
NA few TRBJ2-1 TRBV11-3 TGTGCCAGCAGCAGCGCAGGGTGGTATGAGCAGTTCTTC CASSSAGWYEQFF
NA many TRBJ2-1 TRBV6-5 TGTGCCAGCAGCAGCACAGGGTTCTCCTCCTACAATGAGCAGTTCTTC CASSSTGFSSYNEQFF